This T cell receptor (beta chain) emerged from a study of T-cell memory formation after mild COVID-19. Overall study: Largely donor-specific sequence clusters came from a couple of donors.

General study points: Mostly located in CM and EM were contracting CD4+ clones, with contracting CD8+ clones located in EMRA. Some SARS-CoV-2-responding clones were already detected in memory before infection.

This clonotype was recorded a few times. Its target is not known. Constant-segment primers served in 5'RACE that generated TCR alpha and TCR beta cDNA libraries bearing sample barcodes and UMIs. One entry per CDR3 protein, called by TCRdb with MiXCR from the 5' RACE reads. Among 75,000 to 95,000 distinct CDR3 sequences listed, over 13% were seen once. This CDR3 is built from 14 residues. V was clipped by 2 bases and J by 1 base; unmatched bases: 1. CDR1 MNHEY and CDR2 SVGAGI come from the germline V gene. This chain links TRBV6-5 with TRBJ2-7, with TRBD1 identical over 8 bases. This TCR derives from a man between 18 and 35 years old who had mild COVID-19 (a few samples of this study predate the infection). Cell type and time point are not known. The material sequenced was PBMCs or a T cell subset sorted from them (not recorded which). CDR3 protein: CASSYRTGSYEQYF. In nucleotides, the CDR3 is TGTGCCAGCAGTTACAGGACAGGGTCCTACGAGCAGTACTTC.